This TCR beta chain was sequenced for a study of blood T cell repertoires in COVID-19. Overall study: The United States, Italy and Spain were the sources of the acute and convalescent COVID-19 samples. PBMCs, B-cell-depleted T cells, or T cells provided the cDNA or gDNA that made up the material.

Data came from immunoSEQ multiplex PCR; TCRdb stores just in-frame clones and leaves some out. The sample records under 350,000 clones, around 89% being singletons. The sequence derives from a man between 40 and 49 years old with acute or convalescent COVID-19. Sequencing was done on a sample of peripheral blood.

The CDR3 here is CASSLDVTVTGNTIYF. CDR3 DNA sequence: TGCGCCAGCAGCTTGGATGTCACAGTGACTGGAAACACCATATATTTT. The chain links TRBV5-1 to TRBJ1-3; D not resolved. CDR3 size: 16 residues. Trimming pared 0 bases from V and 2 bases from J, leaving 12 bases between. The germline V gene has CDR1 SGHRS and CDR2 YFSETQ.